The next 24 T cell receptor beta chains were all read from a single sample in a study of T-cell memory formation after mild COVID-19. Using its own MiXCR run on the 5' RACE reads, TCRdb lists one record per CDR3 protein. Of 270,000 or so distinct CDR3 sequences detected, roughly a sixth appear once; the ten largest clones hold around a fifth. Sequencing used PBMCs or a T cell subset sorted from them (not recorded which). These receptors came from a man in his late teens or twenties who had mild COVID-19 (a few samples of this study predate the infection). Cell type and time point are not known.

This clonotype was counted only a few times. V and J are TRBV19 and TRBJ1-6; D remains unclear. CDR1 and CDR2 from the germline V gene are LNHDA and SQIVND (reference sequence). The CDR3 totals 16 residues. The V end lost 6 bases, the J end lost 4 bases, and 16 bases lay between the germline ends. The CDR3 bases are TGTGCCAGTAGCAGAACTCTAGGACGGTATAATTCACCCCTCCACTTT. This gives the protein CASSRTLGRYNSPLHF.

The CDR3: CASMKRGGVGTEAFF. The CDR3 coding sequence is TGTGCCAGCATGAAAAGGGGGGGAGTAGGCACTGAAGCTTTCTTT. The rearrangement joins TRBV7-2 to TRBJ1-1, with D possibly being TRBD1 (6 bases). The germline CDR1 and CDR2 sequences are SGHTA and FQGNSA. The V gene lost 7 bases and the J gene lost 4 bases, with 19 bases spanning the gap. The CDR3 covers 15 residues.

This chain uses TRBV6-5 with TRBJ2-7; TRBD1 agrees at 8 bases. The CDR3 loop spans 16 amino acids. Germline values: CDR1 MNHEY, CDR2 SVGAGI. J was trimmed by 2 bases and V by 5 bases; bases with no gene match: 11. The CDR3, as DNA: TGTGCCAGCAGTACAACACGGGACAGGATCGCCTACGAGCAGTACTTC. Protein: CASSTTRDRIAYEQYF.

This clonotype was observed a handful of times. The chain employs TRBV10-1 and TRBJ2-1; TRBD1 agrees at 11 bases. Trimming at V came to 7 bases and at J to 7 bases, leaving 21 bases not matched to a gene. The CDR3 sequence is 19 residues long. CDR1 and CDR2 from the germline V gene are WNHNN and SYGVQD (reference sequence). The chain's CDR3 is CASISGQGAAYPQSNEQFF. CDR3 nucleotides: TGCGCCAGCATTAGCGGACAGGGGGCGGCGTACCCCCAGTCGAATGAGCAGTTCTTC.

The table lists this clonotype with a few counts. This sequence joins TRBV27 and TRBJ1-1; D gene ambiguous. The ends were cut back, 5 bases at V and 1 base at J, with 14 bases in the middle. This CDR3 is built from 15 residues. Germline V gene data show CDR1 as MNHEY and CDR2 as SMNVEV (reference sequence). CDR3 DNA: TGTGCCAGCAGTGGAGTGACAACTACGAACACTGAAGCTTTCTTT. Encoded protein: CASSGVTTTNTEAFF.

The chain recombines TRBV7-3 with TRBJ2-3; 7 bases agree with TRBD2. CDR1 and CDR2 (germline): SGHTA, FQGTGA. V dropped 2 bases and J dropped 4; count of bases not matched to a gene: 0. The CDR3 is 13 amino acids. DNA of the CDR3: TGTGCCAGCAGCTTACTAGCGGCAGATACGCAGTATTTT. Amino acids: CASSLLAADTQYF.

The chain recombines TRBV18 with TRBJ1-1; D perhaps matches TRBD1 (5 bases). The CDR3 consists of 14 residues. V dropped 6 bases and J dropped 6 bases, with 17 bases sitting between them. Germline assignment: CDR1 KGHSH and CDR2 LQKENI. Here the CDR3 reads CASSLGGMWAEAFF. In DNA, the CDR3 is TGTGCCAGCTCCCTCGGGGGTATGTGGGCTGAAGCTTTCTTT.

The CDR3 DNA sequence: TGTGCCAGCAGTTCTCATTCCGCCCCTCAGCCCCAGCATTTT. Translating it yields CASSSHSAPQPQHF. The chain is built from TRBV7-2 and TRBJ1-5; no clear D gene. This CDR3 comprises 14 residues. The germline CDR1 and CDR2 sequences are SGHTA and FQGNSA. The ends were cut back, 6 bases at V and 6 bases at J, with 15 bases in the middle.

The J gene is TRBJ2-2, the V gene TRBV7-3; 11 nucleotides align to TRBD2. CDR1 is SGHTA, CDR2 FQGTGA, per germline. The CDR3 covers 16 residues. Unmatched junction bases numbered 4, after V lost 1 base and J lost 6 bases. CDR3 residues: CASSLSLAGGPGELFF. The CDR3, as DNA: TGTGCCAGCAGCTTAAGCCTAGCGGGGGGTCCCGGGGAGCTGTTTTTT.

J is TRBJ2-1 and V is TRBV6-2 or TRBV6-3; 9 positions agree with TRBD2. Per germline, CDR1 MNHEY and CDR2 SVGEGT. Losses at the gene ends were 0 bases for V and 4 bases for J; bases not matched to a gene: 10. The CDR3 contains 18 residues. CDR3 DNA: TGTGCCAGCAGTTACTCGAGATACCGCGGGGGGGATTACAATGAGCAGTTCTTC. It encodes CASSYSRYRGGDYNEQFF.

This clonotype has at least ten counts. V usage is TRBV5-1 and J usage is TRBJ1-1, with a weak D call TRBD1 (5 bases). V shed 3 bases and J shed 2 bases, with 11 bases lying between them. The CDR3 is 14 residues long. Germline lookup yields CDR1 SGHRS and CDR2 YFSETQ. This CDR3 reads CASSSTASNTEAFF. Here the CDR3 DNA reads TGCGCCAGCAGCTCGACAGCGTCAAACACTGAAGCTTTCTTT.

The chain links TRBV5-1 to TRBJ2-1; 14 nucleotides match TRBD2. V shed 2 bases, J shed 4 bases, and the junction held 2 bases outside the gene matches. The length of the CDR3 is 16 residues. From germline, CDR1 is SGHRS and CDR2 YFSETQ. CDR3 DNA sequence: TGCGCCAGCAGCTTAGGGACTAGCGGGGGTTACAATGAGCAGTTCTTC. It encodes CASSLGTSGGYNEQFF.

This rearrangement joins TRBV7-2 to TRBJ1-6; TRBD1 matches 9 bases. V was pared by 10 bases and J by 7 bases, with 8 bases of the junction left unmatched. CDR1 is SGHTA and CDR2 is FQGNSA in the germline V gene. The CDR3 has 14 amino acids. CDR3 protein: CATWGTGRNSPLHF. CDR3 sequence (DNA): TGTGCCACCTGGGGGACAGGGAGAAATTCACCCCTCCACTTT.

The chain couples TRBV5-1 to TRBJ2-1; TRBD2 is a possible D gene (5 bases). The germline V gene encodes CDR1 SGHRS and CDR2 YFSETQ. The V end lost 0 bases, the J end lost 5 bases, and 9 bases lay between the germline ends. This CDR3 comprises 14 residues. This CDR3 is CASSLVGRDNEQFF. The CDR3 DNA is TGCGCCAGCAGCTTGGTAGGGCGGGACAATGAGCAGTTCTTC.

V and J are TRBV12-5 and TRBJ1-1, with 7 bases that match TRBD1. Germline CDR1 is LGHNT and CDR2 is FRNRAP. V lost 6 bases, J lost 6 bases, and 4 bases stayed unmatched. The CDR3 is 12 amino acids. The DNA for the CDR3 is TGTGCTAGTGGGCAGGGGGACGCTGAAGCTTTCTTT. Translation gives CASGQGDAEAFF.

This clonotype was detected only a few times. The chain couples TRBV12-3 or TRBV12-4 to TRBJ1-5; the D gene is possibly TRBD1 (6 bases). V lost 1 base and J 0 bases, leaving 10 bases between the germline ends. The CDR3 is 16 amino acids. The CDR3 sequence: CASSLVWTVSNQPQHF. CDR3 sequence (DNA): TGTGCCAGCAGTTTAGTGTGGACAGTTAGCAATCAGCCCCAGCATTTT.

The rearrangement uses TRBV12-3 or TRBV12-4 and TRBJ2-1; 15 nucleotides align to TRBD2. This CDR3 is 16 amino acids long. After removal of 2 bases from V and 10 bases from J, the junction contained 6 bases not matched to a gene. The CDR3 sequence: CASSLWTSGGGYEQFF. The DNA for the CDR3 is TGTGCCAGCAGTTTATGGACTAGCGGGGGGGGTTACGAGCAGTTCTTC.

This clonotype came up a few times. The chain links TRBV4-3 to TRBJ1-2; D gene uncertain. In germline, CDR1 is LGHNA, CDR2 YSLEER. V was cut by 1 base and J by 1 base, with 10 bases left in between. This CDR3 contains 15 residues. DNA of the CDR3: TGCGCCAGCAGCCAAGGCGGACGGAGTAACTATGGCTACACCTTC. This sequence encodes CASSQGGRSNYGYTF.

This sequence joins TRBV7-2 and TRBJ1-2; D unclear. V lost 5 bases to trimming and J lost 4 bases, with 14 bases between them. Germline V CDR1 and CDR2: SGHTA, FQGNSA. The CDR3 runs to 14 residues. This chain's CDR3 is CASSLVKPGYGYTF. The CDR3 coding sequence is TGTGCCAGCAGCCTCGTAAAGCCAGGCTATGGCTACACCTTC.

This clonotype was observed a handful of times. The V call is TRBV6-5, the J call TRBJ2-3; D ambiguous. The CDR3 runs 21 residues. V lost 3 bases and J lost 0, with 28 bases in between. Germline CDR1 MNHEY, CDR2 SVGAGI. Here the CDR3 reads CASSYRAPALSWGMSTDTQYF. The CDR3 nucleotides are TGTGCCAGCAGTTATCGGGCTCCGGCTTTGTCCTGGGGAATGAGCACAGATACGCAGTATTTT.

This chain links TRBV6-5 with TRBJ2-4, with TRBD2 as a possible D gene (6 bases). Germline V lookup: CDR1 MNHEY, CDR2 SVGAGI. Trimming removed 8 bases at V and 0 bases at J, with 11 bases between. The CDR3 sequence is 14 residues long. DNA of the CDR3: TGTGCCAGCTGGGGAGGAGTAGCCAAAAACATTCAGTACTTC. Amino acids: CASWGGVAKNIQYF.

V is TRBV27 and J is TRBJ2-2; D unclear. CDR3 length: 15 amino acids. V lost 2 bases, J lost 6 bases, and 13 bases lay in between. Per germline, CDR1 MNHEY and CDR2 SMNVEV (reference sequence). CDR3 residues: CASSLIWNGSGELFF. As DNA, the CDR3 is TGTGCCAGCAGTTTAATTTGGAACGGGTCCGGGGAGCTGTTTTTT.

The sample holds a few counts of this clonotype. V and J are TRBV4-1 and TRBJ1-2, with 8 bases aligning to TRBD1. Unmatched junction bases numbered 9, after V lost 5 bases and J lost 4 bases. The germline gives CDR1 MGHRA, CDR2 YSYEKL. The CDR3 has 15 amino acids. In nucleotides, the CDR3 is TGCGCCAGCAGCGCCGACCAGGGGGCCAGCTATGGCTACACCTTC. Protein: CASSADQGASYGYTF.

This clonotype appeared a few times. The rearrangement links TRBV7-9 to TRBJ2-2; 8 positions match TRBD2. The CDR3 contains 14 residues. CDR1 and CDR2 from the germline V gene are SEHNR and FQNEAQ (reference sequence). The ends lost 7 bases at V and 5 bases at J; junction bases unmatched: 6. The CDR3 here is CASTSGGRTGELFF. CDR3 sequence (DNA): TGTGCCAGCACGAGCGGGGGTAGAACCGGGGAGCTGTTTTTT.